Sequencing of this T cell receptor beta chain was carried out in a study of shared clonotypes between healthy human individuals. Remarks on this clone: One end of the junction is discordant with germline, which a read error may explain.

CDR3 size: 14 residues. Germline lookup yields CDR1 KGHSH and CDR2 LQKENI. Genomic DNA from each subset was divided evenly over several immunoSEQ plates. TCRdb's table, derived via immunoSEQ multiplex PCR, lists solely in-frame clones and lacks some. Found here are about 560,000 clones, around 76% of them singletons; the top ten hold around 12%. Around 82 million PBMCs supplied genomic DNA for unsorted samples. The sequencing sample was made of PBMCs. The clonotype was recovered from a woman between 40 and 50 years old in good health. Some clones in this sample may be carry-over from other donors' samples. This chain connects TRBV18 to TRBJ2-5; D might be TRBD2 (6 bases). In DNA, the CDR3 is TGTGCCAGCTCACCACGACTAGACCAGGAGACCCAGTACTTC. Protein: CASSPRLDQETQYF.